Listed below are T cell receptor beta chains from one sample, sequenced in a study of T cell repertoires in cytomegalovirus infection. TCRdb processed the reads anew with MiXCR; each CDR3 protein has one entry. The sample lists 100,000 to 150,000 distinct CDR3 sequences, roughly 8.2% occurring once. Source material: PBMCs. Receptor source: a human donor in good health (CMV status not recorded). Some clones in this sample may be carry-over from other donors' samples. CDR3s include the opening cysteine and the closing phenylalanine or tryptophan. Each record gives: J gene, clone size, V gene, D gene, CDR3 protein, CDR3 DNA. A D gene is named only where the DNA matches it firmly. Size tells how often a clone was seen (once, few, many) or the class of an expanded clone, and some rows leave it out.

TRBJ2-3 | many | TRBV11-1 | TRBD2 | CASSRWAGDTDTQYF | TGTGCCAGCAGCCGCTGGGCGGGGGACACAGATACGCAGTATTTT
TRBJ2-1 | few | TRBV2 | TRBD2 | CASIIGLQRGGEWQFF | TGTGCCAGCATAATTGGACTCCAGCGGGGGGGCGAATGGCAGTTCTTC
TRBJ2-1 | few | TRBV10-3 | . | CAISDGNEQFF | TGTGCCATCAGTGACGGCAATGAGCAGTTCTTC
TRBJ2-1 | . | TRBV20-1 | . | CSASAHRYNEQFF | TGCAGTGCTAGTGCACACAGGTACAATGAGCAGTTCTTC
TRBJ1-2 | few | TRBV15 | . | CATSSAANYGYTF | TGTGCCACCAGCAGTGCAGCTAACTATGGCTACACCTTC
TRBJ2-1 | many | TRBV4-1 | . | CASSQVTLAGGAGLNGDEQFF | TGCGCCAGCAGCCAAGTAACACTAGCTGGGGGGGCCGGATTGAATGGGGATGAGCAGTTCTTC
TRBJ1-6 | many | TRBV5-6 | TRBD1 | CASSFRTGVNNSPLHF | TGTGCCAGCAGTTTCAGGACAGGGGTGAATAATTCACCCCTCCACTTT
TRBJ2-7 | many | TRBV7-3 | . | CARRGKGKNEQYF | TGTGCCAGGAGGGGAAAAGGGAAAAACGAGCAGTACTTC
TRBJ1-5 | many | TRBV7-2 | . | CASSPAVTQPQHF | TGTGCCAGCAGCCCAGCAGTTACTCAGCCCCAGCATTTT
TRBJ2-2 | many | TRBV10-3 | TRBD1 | CAISEAAPGQGPTGELFF | TGTGCCATCAGTGAGGCCGCACCGGGACAGGGTCCCACCGGGGAGCTGTTTTTT
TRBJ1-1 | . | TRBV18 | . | CASSPDPTGNTEAFF | TGTGCCAGCTCACCAGACCCGACAGGGAACACTGAAGCTTTCTTT
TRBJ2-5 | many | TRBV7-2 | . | CASSSGVGTQYF | TGTGCCAGCAGCTCAGGGGTTGGGACCCAGTACTTC
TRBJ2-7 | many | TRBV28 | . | CASRGPYEQYF | TGTGCCAGCAGAGGGCCCTACGAGCAGTACTTC
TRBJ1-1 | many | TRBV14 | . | CASSQARQGMVAFF | TGTGCCAGCAGCCAAGCCCGGCAGGGGATGGTAGCTTTCTTT
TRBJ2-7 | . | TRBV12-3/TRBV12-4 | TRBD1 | CASRATGGYEQYF | TGTGCCAGCAGGGCGACAGGGGGTTACGAGCAGTACTTC
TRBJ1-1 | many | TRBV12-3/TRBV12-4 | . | CASRVGRSNTEAFF | TGTGCCAGCAGGGTTGGACGGTCGAACACTGAAGCTTTCTTT
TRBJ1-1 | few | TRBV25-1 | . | CASRRGNTEAFF | TGTGCCAGCCGAAGGGGGAACACTGAAGCTTTCTTT
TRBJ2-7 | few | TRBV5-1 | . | CASSLFRADEQYF | TGCGCCAGCAGCTTGTTCAGGGCCGACGAGCAGTACTTC